The 17 T cell receptor beta chains reported below all come from one sample, sequenced in a study of T cell changes during pregnancy in multiple sclerosis. Using immunoSEQ multiplex PCR, the repertoire was profiled, and TCRdb retains in-frame clones only, with some absent. This sample has about 110,000 clones; 85% to 95% occur once, and the top ten carry roughly 1.7%. Sequenced material: peripheral blood, taken after pregnancy. Every receptor here comes from a female donor with multiple sclerosis, enrolled in a pregnancy study.

The rearrangement links TRBV29-1 to TRBJ1-1; D is possibly TRBD1 (5 bases). V lost 1 base to trimming and J lost 1 base, with 10 bases between them. CDR3 length: 14 residues. The germline V gene encodes CDR1 SQVTM and CDR2 ANQGSEA. The DNA for the CDR3 is TGCAGCGTTGAAGGGGGCCGAGGGAACACTGAAGCTTTCTTT. Translation: CSVEGGRGNTEAFF.

This clone was seen once. The chain has TRBV29-1 and TRBJ2-2, with no clear D. The V and J ends lost 5 bases and 5 bases respectively, with 12 bases between them. Germline values: CDR1 SQVTM, CDR2 ANQGSEA. This CDR3 is 13 amino acids long. CDR3 DNA: TGCAGCGTTCGCGTGAGAGCGACCGGGGAGCTGTTTTTT. Protein sequence: CSVRVRATGELFF.

The rearrangement links TRBV28 to TRBJ1-5; 7 bases are a match to TRBD1. The CDR3 covers 16 residues. Trimming removed 7 bases from V and 2 bases from J; junction bases left unmatched: 11. The V gene's germline CDR1 is MDHEN and CDR2 SYDVKM. The CDR3 DNA sequence: TGTGCCAGCATGACTCCAGAGGGGGCGGGCAATCAGCCCCAGCATTTT. Its translation is CASMTPEGAGNQPQHF.

The chain is built from TRBV2 and TRBJ1-2; no clear D gene. This CDR3 is built from 11 residues. CDR1 and CDR2 (germline): SNHLY, FYNNEI. V lost 10 bases, J lost 4 bases, and 10 bases lay in between. CDR3 DNA sequence: TGTGCCAACCCGGACTTCTATGGCTACACCTTC. Its translation: CANPDFYGYTF.

This clone was detected only once. The chain links TRBV5-1 to TRBJ1-6, with D unresolved. The CDR3 loop spans 15 amino acids. The germline V gene has CDR1 SGHRS and CDR2 YFSETQ. The V end was cut by 4 bases, the J end by 7 bases, with 15 bases between. The chain's CDR3 is CASSPGEYPNSPLHF. The CDR3 DNA reads TGCGCCAGCAGCCCCGGGGAGTATCCCAATTCACCCCTCCACTTT.

The chain uses TRBV6-5 and TRBJ1-2; no clear D. Per germline, CDR1 MNHEY and CDR2 SVGAGI. CDR3 length: 13 residues. Trimming took 8 bases from V and 0 from J, leaving 10 bases between them. In nucleotides, the CDR3 is TGTGCCAGCCGCGGAGGGTCTAACTATGGCTACACCTTC. It codes for CASRGGSNYGYTF.

The gene calls are TRBV4-2 and TRBJ2-3, with a weak D call TRBD2 (7 bases). The CDR3 runs to 17 residues. V lost 1 base and J 5 bases, leaving 19 bases between the germline ends. Germline CDR1 reads LGHNA; CDR2 reads YNFKEQ. Written as DNA, the CDR3 is TGTGCCAGCAGCCAAGCCACCGGGGGGCTTCAAGGAGATACGCAGTATTTT. This sequence encodes CASSQATGGLQGDTQYF.

The chain combines TRBV5-1 with TRBJ2-2; 8 nucleotides match TRBD1. The CDR3 spans 15 residues. The germline V gene has CDR1 SGHRS and CDR2 YFSETQ. V was pared by 6 bases and J by 3 bases, with 7 bases of the junction left unmatched. CDR3 in amino acids: CASTLDRGDTGELFF. In DNA, the CDR3 is TGCGCCAGCACCCTCGACAGGGGAGACACCGGGGAGCTGTTTTTT. The variable domain in full, with the rest retrieved from reference TRBV5-1 and TRBJ2-2, is KAGVTQTPRYLIKTRGQQVTLSCSPISGHRSVSWYQQTPGQGLQFLFEYFSETQRNKGNFPGRFSGRQFSNSRSEMNVSTLELGDSALYLCASTLDRGDTGELFFGEGSRLTVL.

The CDR3 protein is CASSIGAGGNNEQFF. DNA of the CDR3: TGTGCCAGTAGTATAGGAGCGGGGGGCAACAATGAGCAGTTCTTC. V usage is TRBV19 and J usage is TRBJ2-1; 9 positions match TRBD2. After removal of 1 base from V and 5 bases from J, the junction contained 3 bases not matched to a gene. The CDR3 covers 15 residues. From germline, CDR1 is LNHDA and CDR2 SQIVND (reference sequence). The variable domain in full, completed from reference TRBV19 and TRBJ2-1, reads DGGITQSPKYLFRKEGQNVTLSCEQNLNHDAMYWYRQDPGQGLRLIYYSQIVNDFQKGDIAEGYSVSREKKESFPLTVTSAQKNPTAFYLCASSIGAGGNNEQFFGPGTRLTVL.

This sequence joins TRBV7-9 and TRBJ1-4; TRBD1 matches at 8 bases. CDR3 size: 17 residues. Germline CDR1 reads SEHNR; CDR2 reads FQNEAQ (reference sequence). Trimming took 4 bases from V and 4 from J; bases not matched to a gene: 11. In DNA, the CDR3 is TGTGCCAGCAGCTCGATTCCGGGACAGGTCTTTAATGAAAAACTGTTTTTT. It is translated as CASSSIPGQVFNEKLFF.

The rearrangement uses TRBV5-1 and TRBJ1-1; possible D gene TRBD1, 5 bases. The CDR3 is made up of 13 amino acids. V gave up 7 bases and J gave up 7 bases, with 17 bases separating them. Germline values: CDR1 SGHRS, CDR2 YFSETQ. For the CDR3, the DNA is TGCGCCAGCGCGACCGGGGGTGGGGATGAAGCTTTCTTT. It translates to CASATGGGDEAFF.

The chain employs TRBV6-1 and TRBJ2-2, with unresolved D. Trimming stripped 2 bases from V and 7 bases from J, with 8 bases between. The CDR3 runs 13 residues. The germline CDR1 and CDR2 sequences are MNHNS and SASEGT. CDR3 in amino acids: CASSEHTSGELFF. DNA for the CDR3: TGTGCCAGCAGTGAACATACAAGCGGGGAGCTGTTTTTT.

V usage is TRBV7-7 and J usage is TRBJ2-3; 8 positions match TRBD1. This CDR3 spans 14 amino acids. Germline V CDR1 and CDR2: SSHAT, FNYEAQ (reference sequence). J was trimmed by 4 bases and V by 5 bases; bases with no gene match: 5. The CDR3 DNA is TGTGCCAGCAGCCAACAGGGGGTCGCAGATACGCAGTATTTT. This sequence encodes CASSQQGVADTQYF.

V is TRBV18 and J is TRBJ2-7, with 8 bases that match TRBD1. Germline V CDR1 and CDR2: KGHSH, LQKENI. The CDR3 has 14 amino acids. The V and J ends lost 3 bases and 9 bases, in that order; junction bases with no gene match: 10. CDR3 coding DNA: TGTGCCAGCTCACCCGGGACAGGATCCTTAAGGCAGTACTTC. Amino acid sequence: CASSPGTGSLRQYF.

The chain recombines TRBV18 with TRBJ2-4, with D unclear. CDR1 and CDR2 from the germline V gene are KGHSH and LQKENI. The V gene lost 10 bases and the J gene lost 13 bases, with 14 bases spanning the gap. CDR3 length: 10 residues. CDR3 DNA: TGTGCCACTGAGGCCCAAGAGCAGTACTTC. Translated: CATEAQEQYF.

The rearrangement uses TRBV30 and TRBJ2-7; possible D gene TRBD1, 5 bases. The CDR3 spans 14 residues. Germline V gene lookup returns CDR1 GTSNPN and CDR2 SVGIG (reference sequence). Trimming took off 3 bases at V and 2 bases at J, with 14 bases between the two ends. Written as DNA, the CDR3 is TGTGCCTGGAGCCCCGACAGTGACCCCTACGAGCAGTACTTC. The encoded protein is CAWSPDSDPYEQYF.

The chain couples TRBV5-1 to TRBJ2-2; 9 nucleotides match TRBD2. There are 20 residues in the CDR3. J was trimmed by 0 bases and V by 4 bases; bases with no gene match: 16. Germline V lookup: CDR1 SGHRS, CDR2 YFSETQ. This CDR3 is CASSHSLSGSGSPNTGELFF. The CDR3 DNA sequence: TGCGCCAGCAGCCATTCTCTTAGCGGGAGCGGTAGTCCGAACACCGGGGAGCTGTTTTTT.